The clone carrying this TCR beta chain was seen ten or more times. Antigen: not known. This sample is drawn from a study of metastatic and nonmetastatic thyroid tumors. Study information: Across peripheral blood and tumor or nodule tissue samples taken from malignant and benign thyroid patients, the repertoires were compared with one another. Study-level findings and limits: Compared with benign nodules, malignant thyroid tumors were reported to have significantly higher TCR beta diversity in both blood and tumor.

The CDR3 sequence is 15 residues long. Germline V gene data show CDR1 as MNHNS and CDR2 as SASEGT. V lost 1 base and J lost 8, with 17 bases in between. TCRdb re-called clones from the PCR reads using MiXCR. The table records some 55,000 clones, roughly 20% of them present only once. All patients were treatment-naive before thyroid surgery. This receptor was identified in a female donor with papillary thyroid cancer or a benign thyroid nodule (not recorded which). Some clones in this sample may be carry-over from other donors' samples. Sequenced material: blood. This chain joins TRBV6-1 and TRBJ1-2, with TRBD1 as a possible D gene (5 bases). CDR3: CASSEEVGVLNGYTF. DNA of the CDR3: TGTGCCAGCAGTGAAGAAGTAGGGGTGTTAAACGGCTACACCTTC.